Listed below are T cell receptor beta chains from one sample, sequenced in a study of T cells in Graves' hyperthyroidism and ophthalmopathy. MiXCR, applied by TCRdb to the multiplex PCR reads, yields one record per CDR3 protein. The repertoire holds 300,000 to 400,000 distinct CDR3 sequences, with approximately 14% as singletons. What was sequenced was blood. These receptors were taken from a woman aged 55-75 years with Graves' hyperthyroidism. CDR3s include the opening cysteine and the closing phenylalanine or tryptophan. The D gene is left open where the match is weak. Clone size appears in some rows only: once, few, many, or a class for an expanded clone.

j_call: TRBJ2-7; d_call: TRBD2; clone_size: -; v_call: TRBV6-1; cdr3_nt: TGTGCCAGCAGTCCCGGGACTAGCATGTCCTACGAGCAGTACTTC; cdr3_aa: CASSPGTSMSYEQYF
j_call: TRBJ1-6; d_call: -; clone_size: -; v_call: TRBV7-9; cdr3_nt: TGTGCCAGCACCCCGACGGGGGAAGGGTCACCCCTCCACTTT; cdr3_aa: CASTPTGEGSPLHF
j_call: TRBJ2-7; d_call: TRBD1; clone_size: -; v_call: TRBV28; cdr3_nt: TGTGCCAGCAGTTTATTCACGGGACAGGGGGCCTACGAGCAGTACTTC; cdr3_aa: CASSLFTGQGAYEQYF
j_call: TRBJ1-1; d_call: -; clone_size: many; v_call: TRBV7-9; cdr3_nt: TGTGCCAGCAGTTCCGGGACCAAGAACACTGAAGCTTTCTTT; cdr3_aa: CASSSGTKNTEAFF
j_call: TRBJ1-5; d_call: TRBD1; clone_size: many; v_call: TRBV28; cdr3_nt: TGTGCCAGCAGTTGGATTTCGGGACAGGGTTTCGCCAACGCCAATCAGCCCCAGCATTTT; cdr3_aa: CASSWISGQGFANANQPQHF
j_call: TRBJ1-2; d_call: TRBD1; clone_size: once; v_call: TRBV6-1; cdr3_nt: TGTGCCAGCAGCGTTGACAGGGGAGTAAGAGGCTACACCTTC; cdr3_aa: CASSVDRGVRGYTF
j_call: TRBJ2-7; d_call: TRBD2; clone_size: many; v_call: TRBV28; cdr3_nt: TGTGCCAGCAGTCGGAACCGGGAGGGCCCCTACGAGCAGTACTTC; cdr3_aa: CASSRNREGPYEQYF
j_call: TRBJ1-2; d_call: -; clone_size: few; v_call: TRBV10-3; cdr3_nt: TGTGCCATCAGTGAGGGACAGTCTAACTATGGCTACACCTTC; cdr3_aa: CAISEGQSNYGYTF
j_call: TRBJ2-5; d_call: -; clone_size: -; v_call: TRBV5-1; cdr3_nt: TGCGCCAGCAACCACCAACCCGGTGGACAGGAGACCCAGTACTTC; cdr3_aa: CASNHQPGGQETQYF
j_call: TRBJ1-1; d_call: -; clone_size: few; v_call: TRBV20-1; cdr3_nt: TGCAGTGCTAGAGATCTGGCGACACCCCGGGTGAACACTGAAGCTTTCTTT; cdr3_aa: CSARDLATPRVNTEAFF
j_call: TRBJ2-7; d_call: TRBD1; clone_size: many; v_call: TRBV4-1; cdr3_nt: TGCGCCAGCAGCCCTTCGGACAGGCCCTACGAGCAGTACTTC; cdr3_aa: CASSPSDRPYEQYF
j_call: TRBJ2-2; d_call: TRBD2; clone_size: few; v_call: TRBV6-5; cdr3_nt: TGTGCCAGCAGTCGCGGGGGGAAAGGTACCGGGGAGCTGTTTTTT; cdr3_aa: CASSRGGKGTGELFF
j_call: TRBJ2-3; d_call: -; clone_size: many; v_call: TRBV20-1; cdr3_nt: TGCAGTGCCGGCGAGGATACGCAGTATTTT; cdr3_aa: CSAGEDTQYF
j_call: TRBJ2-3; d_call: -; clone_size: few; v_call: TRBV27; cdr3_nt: TGTGCCAGCGCCCACCTCCCCCCGGACAATTTCGCAGATACGCAGTATTTT; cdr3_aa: CASAHLPPDNFADTQYF
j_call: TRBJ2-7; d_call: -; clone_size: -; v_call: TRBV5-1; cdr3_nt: TGCGCCAGCCGAGGGGGGGCGACCTACGAGCAGTACTTC; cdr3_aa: CASRGGATYEQYF
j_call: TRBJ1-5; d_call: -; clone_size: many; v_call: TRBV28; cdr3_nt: TGTGCCAGCAGTTTACAGGGGCGGCAGCCCCAGCATTTT; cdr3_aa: CASSLQGRQPQHF
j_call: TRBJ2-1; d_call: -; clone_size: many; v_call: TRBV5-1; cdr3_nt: TGCGCCAGCACCCTTAGGGAAAGCTCCTACAATGAGCAGTTCTTC; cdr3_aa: CASTLRESSYNEQFF
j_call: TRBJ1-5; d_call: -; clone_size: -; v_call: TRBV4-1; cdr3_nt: TGCGCCAGCAGCCAAGTTATAATAGGGGGTGGAAATCAGCCCCAGCATTTT; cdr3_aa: CASSQVIIGGGNQPQHF
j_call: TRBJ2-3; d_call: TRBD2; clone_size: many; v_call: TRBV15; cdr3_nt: TGTGCCACCAGCAGGGACCGACTAGCGGGAGGCACAGATACGCAGTATTTT; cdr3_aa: CATSRDRLAGGTDTQYF
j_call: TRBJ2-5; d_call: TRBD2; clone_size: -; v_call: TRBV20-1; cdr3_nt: TGCAGTGCTACCACGGGATCTAGCGGGATGGTTGAGACCCAGTACTTC; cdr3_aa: CSATTGSSGMVETQYF
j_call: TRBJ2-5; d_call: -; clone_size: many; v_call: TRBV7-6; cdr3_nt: TGTGCCAGCAGCGTAGGGACCCTCCAGACCCAGTACTTC; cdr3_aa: CASSVGTLQTQYF
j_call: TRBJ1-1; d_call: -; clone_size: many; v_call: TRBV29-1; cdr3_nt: TGCAGCGTTGAAAGTAGGATGAACACTGAAGCTTTCTTT; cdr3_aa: CSVESRMNTEAFF
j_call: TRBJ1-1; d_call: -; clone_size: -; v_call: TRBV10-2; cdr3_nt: TGCGCCAGCAGTGAATCAGGCTATACTGAAGCTTTCTTT; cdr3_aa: CASSESGYTEAFF
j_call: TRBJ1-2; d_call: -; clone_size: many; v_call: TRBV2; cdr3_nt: TGTGCCAGCAGTAAGGACAGTAACTATGGCTACACCTTC; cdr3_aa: CASSKDSNYGYTF
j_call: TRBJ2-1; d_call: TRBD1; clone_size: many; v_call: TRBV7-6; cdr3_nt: TGTGCCAGCAGCTCGATGACGAGGGACAGGGGGACCCGCTCCTACAATGAGCAGTTCTTC; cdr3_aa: CASSSMTRDRGTRSYNEQFF
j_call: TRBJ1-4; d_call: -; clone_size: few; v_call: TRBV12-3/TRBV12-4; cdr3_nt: TGTGCCAGCAGTTTAGGAGAGTTAACTAATGAAAAACTGTTTTTT; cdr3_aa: CASSLGELTNEKLFF